These T cell receptor beta chains were read from a single sample in a study of early T cells in non-severe SARS-CoV-2 infection. In TCRdb, the 5' RACE reads were re-called with MiXCR into one record per CDR3 protein. This table has 100,000 to 130,000 distinct CDR3 sequences, around 10% appearing once. Sample: whole blood. The receptors originated from an adult who was a healthcare worker with PCR-confirmed SARS-CoV-2 infection or an uninfected control (not recorded which). Both conserved end residues are part of each CDR3. The order of the fields is clone size, D gene, V gene, J gene, CDR3 protein, CDR3 DNA. The D gene is left open where the match is weak. Only part of the rows carry a size: once, few, many, or a class if the clone is expanded.

-	-	TRBV9	TRBJ2-5	CASSVAREETQYF	TGTGCCAGCAGCGTAGCTAGAGAAGAGACCCAGTACTTC
-	-	TRBV9	TRBJ1-6	CASSTGLRSPLHF	TGTGCCAGCAGCACAGGGCTGCGGTCACCCCTCCACTTT
-	-	TRBV7-9	TRBJ2-5	CALNSIPPGTQYF	TGTGCCTTAAACTCCATCCCGCCGGGGACCCAGTACTTC
-	TRBD2	TRBV6-2/TRBV6-3	TRBJ2-3	CASRYSGSIADTQYF	TGTGCCAGCAGATACAGCGGGAGTATCGCAGATACGCAGTATTTT
-	TRBD2	TRBV10-3	TRBJ2-3	CAISGLLAGGIADYTDTQYF	TGTGCCATCAGTGGATTGCTAGCGGGAGGTATAGCGGATTACACAGATACGCAGTATTTT
many	TRBD1	TRBV4-1	TRBJ2-1	CASSRGTFRDRGNIDEQFF	TGCGCCAGCAGCCGAGGTACTTTCCGGGACAGGGGCAATATCGATGAGCAGTTCTTC
many	-	TRBV9	TRBJ2-7	CASSPRPDTGEQYF	TGTGCCAGCAGCCCTCGACCGGATACGGGCGAGCAGTACTTC
-	-	TRBV4-1	TRBJ1-5	CASSQEFQIRPQHF	TGCGCCAGCAGCCAAGAATTCCAGATTCGGCCCCAGCATTTT
-	TRBD1	TRBV6-5	TRBJ1-2	CASRFPGGAGYTF	TGTGCCAGCAGGTTTCCAGGGGGCGCGGGCTACACCTTC
-	-	TRBV24-1	TRBJ2-7	CATSDTSGSAYEQYF	TGTGCCACCAGTGATACCTCAGGGTCGGCCTACGAGCAGTACTTC
-	TRBD1	TRBV6-5	TRBJ1-1	CASEVQGARTEAFF	TGTGCCAGTGAAGTACAGGGGGCGCGTACTGAAGCTTTCTTT
many	TRBD2	TRBV7-2	TRBJ2-7	CASSLALLSGNEQYF	TGTGCCAGCAGCTTAGCGCTACTTAGCGGGAACGAGCAGTACTTC
few	-	TRBV5-1	TRBJ1-2	CASSSRTGKTNYGYTF	TGCGCCAGCAGCTCCCGGACGGGAAAAACTAACTATGGCTACACCTTC
-	TRBD1	TRBV6-6	TRBJ1-5	CASSTDRGFQPQHF	TGTGCCAGCAGTACGGACAGGGGATTTCAGCCCCAGCATTTT
few	-	TRBV10-3	TRBJ1-5	CATTNGPDQPQHF	TGTGCCACCACGAACGGACCTGATCAGCCCCAGCATTTT
-	-	TRBV28	TRBJ2-5	CASSFRRGETQYF	TGTGCCAGCAGTTTCCGGCGTGGAGAGACCCAGTACTTC
-	-	TRBV28	TRBJ2-2	CASRTYRDRFTGELFF	TGTGCCAGCAGAACCTACAGGGATAGATTCACCGGGGAGCTGTTTTTT
many	-	TRBV29-1	TRBJ1-1	CSVGPLEAFF	TGCAGCGTTGGTCCCCTTGAAGCTTTCTTT
many	-	TRBV27	TRBJ1-1	CASSFGVVRGLNTEAFF	TGTGCCAGCAGTTTTGGAGTGGTGAGGGGGTTGAACACTGAAGCTTTCTTT
many	-	TRBV7-8	TRBJ2-5	CASSLALRQGTQETQYF	TGTGCCAGCAGCTTAGCGCTTCGCCAGGGAACCCAAGAGACCCAGTACTTC
many	-	TRBV27	TRBJ1-5	CASSLTASNQPQHF	TGTGCCAGCAGTTTAACAGCGAGCAATCAGCCCCAGCATTTT
-	TRBD2	TRBV4-1	TRBJ2-3	CASSQDLVIAGATDTQYF	TGCGCCAGCAGCCAAGATTTGGTGATAGCGGGAGCCACAGATACGCAGTATTTT
medium-sized	TRBD2	TRBV7-9	TRBJ2-1	CASSMTSGSLNEQFF	TGTGCCAGCAGCATGACTAGCGGGAGTTTAAATGAGCAGTTCTTC
-	TRBD1	TRBV13	TRBJ2-1	CASSLGQGKWFF	TGTGCCAGCAGCTTAGGACAGGGGAAGTGGTTCTTC
few	TRBD2	TRBV6-7	TRBJ2-2	CASSFAGGPTGELFF	TGTGCCAGCAGTTTTGCGGGAGGGCCGACCGGGGAGCTGTTTTTT
many	-	TRBV7-2	TRBJ1-5	CASSLRGGPQPQHF	TGTGCCAGCAGCTTAAGGGGGGGGCCTCAGCCCCAGCATTTT
-	TRBD2	TRBV7-2	TRBJ2-7	CASSFREGRDEQYF	TGTGCCAGCAGCTTTCGGGAGGGACGCGACGAGCAGTACTTC
-	TRBD1	TRBV5-1	TRBJ2-7	CASSPTGLGYHEQYF	TGCGCCAGCAGCCCGACAGGGTTAGGATACCACGAGCAGTACTTC
many	-	TRBV6-6	TRBJ2-7	CASTPDVSYEQYF	TGTGCCAGCACCCCAGACGTCTCCTACGAGCAGTACTTC
once	-	TRBV6-2/TRBV6-3	TRBJ2-1	CASSYSSNEQFF	TGTGCCAGCAGTTACTCGAGCAATGAGCAGTTCTTC
many	TRBD2	TRBV4-1	TRBJ2-2	CASSQDHGLATQTAGELFF	TGCGCCAGCAGCCAAGATCATGGACTAGCGACACAAACGGCCGGGGAGCTGTTTTTT
-	-	TRBV9	TRBJ2-3	CASSVEGGTTSTDTQYF	TGTGCCAGCAGCGTAGAAGGAGGGACCACTAGCACAGATACGCAGTATTTT
many	-	TRBV6-2/TRBV6-3	TRBJ2-7	CASSNGPISYEQYF	TGTGCCAGCAGTAACGGACCGATCTCCTACGAGCAGTACTTC
few	-	TRBV9	TRBJ1-2	CASSVGTPVDNYGYTF	TGTGCCAGCAGCGTGGGCACCCCTGTAGATAACTATGGCTACACCTTC
few	-	TRBV5-4	TRBJ2-7	CASSLDSLYDEQYF	TGTGCCAGCAGCTTGGACAGCCTCTACGATGAGCAGTACTTC
many	TRBD2	TRBV6-4	TRBJ2-1	CASSDNSGRRGDEQFF	TGTGCCAGCAGTGACAATAGCGGGAGAAGAGGCGATGAGCAGTTCTTC
many	-	TRBV29-1	TRBJ2-1	CSVDTGYNEQFF	TGCAGCGTTGATACAGGTTACAATGAGCAGTTCTTC
many	TRBD2	TRBV11-2	TRBJ2-3	CASSFSGRTDTQYF	TGTGCCAGCAGCTTTAGCGGGAGGACAGATACGCAGTATTTT
-	TRBD1	TRBV5-1	TRBJ1-3	CASSGVTGGASTIYF	TGCGCCAGCAGCGGGGTGACAGGGGGCGCGAGCACCATATATTTT
many	-	TRBV4-3	TRBJ2-1	CASSQGDLISYNEQFF	TGCGCCAGCAGCCAAGGGGACCTCATCTCCTACAATGAGCAGTTCTTC
many	-	TRBV3-1	TRBJ2-2	CASSRVDTGELFF	TGTGCCAGCAGCCGGGTGGACACCGGGGAGCTGTTTTTT
many	-	TRBV5-1	TRBJ2-1	CASRAETADNEQFF	TGCGCCAGCCGGGCCGAGACAGCAGACAATGAGCAGTTCTTC
-	TRBD1	TRBV2	TRBJ1-5	CASSFGQVNNQPQHF	TGTGCCAGCAGCTTCGGACAGGTGAACAATCAGCCCCAGCATTTT
few	TRBD2	TRBV28	TRBJ2-5	CVSSLDTSGPQETQYF	TGTGTCAGCAGTTTAGATACTAGCGGGCCGCAAGAGACCCAGTACTTC
few	-	TRBV3-2	TRBJ2-1	CASSQGWLAGGNEQFF	TGTGCCAGCAGCCAAGGTTGGCTAGCGGGAGGCAATGAGCAGTTCTTC
few	-	TRBV24-1	TRBJ2-5	CATSDSTLVETQYF	TGTGCCACCAGTGATTCGACCCTTGTAGAGACCCAGTACTTC
-	-	TRBV7-2	TRBJ2-1	CASSLVALGNNEQFF	TGTGCCAGCAGCTTAGTAGCCCTAGGGAACAATGAGCAGTTCTTC
many	TRBD1	TRBV7-9	TRBJ1-3	CASSSLTGSVSGNTIYF	TGTGCCAGCAGCTCACTGACAGGGTCGGTCTCTGGAAACACCATATATTTT
many	TRBD1	TRBV3-1	TRBJ2-7	CASRRTGSNEQYF	TGTGCCAGCAGACGGACAGGGTCGAACGAGCAGTACTTC
many	-	TRBV3-1	TRBJ2-1	CASSQEGLLSYNEQFF	TGTGCCAGCAGCCAAGAGGGACTCCTCTCCTACAATGAGCAGTTCTTC
-	-	TRBV28	TRBJ2-7	CTSSFTQILGNYEQYF	TGTACCAGCAGTTTTACGCAAATACTAGGGAACTACGAGCAGTACTTC
-	TRBD2	TRBV6-6	TRBJ2-3	CASSYYSGRFSTDTQYF	TGTGCCAGCAGTTATTATAGCGGGAGGTTTAGCACAGATACGCAGTATTTT
few	-	TRBV7-2	TRBJ1-1	CASSVQVEAFF	TGTGCCAGCAGCGTACAGGTTGAAGCTTTCTTT
few	-	TRBV12-3/TRBV12-4	TRBJ2-3	CATRGGMTFGTQYF	TGTGCCACCCGGGGCGGGATGACTTTTGGTACGCAGTATTTT
many	-	TRBV4-2	TRBJ1-4	CASSQADGDEKLFF	TGTGCCAGCAGCCAAGCAGATGGCGATGAAAAACTGTTTTTT
many	-	TRBV19	TRBJ1-5	CASSIPRPSNQPQHF	TGTGCCAGTAGTATCCCCCGGCCTAGCAATCAGCCCCAGCATTTT
many	TRBD2	TRBV27	TRBJ2-1	CASSPVAGSPSEQFF	TGTGCCAGCAGTCCCGTAGCGGGATCCCCCAGTGAGCAGTTCTTC